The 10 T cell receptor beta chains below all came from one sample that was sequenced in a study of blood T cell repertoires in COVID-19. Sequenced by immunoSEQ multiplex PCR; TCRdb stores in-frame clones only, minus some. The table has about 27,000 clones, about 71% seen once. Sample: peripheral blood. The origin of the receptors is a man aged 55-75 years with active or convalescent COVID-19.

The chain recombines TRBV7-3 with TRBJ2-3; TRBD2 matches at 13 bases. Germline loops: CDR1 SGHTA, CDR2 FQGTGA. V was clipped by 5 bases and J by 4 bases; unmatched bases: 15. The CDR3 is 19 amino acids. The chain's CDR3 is CASSRTKKTSGGFSDTQYF. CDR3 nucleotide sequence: TGTGCCAGCAGCCGTACAAAAAAGACTAGCGGGGGGTTCTCAGATACGCAGTATTTT.

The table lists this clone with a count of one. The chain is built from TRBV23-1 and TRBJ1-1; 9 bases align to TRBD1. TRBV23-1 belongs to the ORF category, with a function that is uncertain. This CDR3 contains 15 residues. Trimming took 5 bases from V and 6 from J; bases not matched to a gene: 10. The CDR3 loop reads CASSTEGQGSSEAFF. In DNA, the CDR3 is TGCGCCAGCAGTACCGAGGGACAGGGCTCGTCTGAAGCTTTCTTT.

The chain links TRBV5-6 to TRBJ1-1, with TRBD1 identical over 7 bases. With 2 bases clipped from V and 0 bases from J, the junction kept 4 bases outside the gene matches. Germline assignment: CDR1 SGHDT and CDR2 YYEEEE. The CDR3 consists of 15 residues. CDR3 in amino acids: CASSLGDRVNTEAFF. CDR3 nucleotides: TGTGCCAGCAGCTTAGGGGACAGAGTGAACACTGAAGCTTTCTTT.

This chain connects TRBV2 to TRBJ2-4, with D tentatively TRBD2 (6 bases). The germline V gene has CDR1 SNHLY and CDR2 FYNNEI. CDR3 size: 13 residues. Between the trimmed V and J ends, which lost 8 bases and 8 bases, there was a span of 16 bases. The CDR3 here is CASGGTSSDIQYF. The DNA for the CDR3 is TGTGCCAGCGGGGGGACTTCGAGTGACATTCAGTACTTC.

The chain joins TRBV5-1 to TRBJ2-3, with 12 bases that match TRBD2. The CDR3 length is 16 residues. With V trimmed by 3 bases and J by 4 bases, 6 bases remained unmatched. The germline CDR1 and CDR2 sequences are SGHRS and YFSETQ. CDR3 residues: CASSSGLAGLSDTQYF. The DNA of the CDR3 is TGCGCCAGCAGCTCTGGACTAGCGGGGCTGTCAGATACGCAGTATTTT.

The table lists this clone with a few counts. CDR3 region: CASSQPQRASYNEQFF. DNA of the CDR3: TGTGCCAGCAGCCAACCTCAGCGGGCCTCCTACAATGAGCAGTTCTTC. This chain connects TRBV21-1 to TRBJ2-1; no DNA check was done on the table's D call, TRBD2. TRBV21-1 is assigned pseudogene status. The CDR3 runs to 16 residues.

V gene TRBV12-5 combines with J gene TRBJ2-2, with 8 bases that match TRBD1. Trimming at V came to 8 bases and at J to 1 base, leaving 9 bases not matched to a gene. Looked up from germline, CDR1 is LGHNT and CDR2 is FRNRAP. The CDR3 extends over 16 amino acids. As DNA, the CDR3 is TGTGCTAGTCTTCCCCAGGGGGCTAAGAACACCGGGGAGCTGTTTTTT. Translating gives CASLPQGAKNTGELFF.

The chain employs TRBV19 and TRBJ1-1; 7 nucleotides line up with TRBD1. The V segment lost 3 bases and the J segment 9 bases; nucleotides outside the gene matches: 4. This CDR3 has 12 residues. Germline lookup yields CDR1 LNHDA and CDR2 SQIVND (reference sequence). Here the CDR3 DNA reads TGTGCCAGTAGTATTTCAGGGGGTAAAGCTTTCTTT. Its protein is CASSISGGKAFF. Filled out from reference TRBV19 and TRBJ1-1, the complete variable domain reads DGGITQSPKYLFRKEGQNVTLSCEQNLNHDAMYWYRQDPGQGLRLIYYSQIVNDFQKGDIAEGYSVSREKKESFPLTVTSAQKNPTAFYLCASSISGGKAFFGQGTRLTVV.

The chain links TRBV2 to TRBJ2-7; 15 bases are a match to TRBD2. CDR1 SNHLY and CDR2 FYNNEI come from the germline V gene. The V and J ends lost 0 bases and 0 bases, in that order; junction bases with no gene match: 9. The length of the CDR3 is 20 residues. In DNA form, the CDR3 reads TGTGCCAGCAGTGAAGCGGGGGGCCCGGGACTAGCGGGAGGCTCCTACGAGCAGTACTTC. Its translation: CASSEAGGPGLAGGSYEQYF.

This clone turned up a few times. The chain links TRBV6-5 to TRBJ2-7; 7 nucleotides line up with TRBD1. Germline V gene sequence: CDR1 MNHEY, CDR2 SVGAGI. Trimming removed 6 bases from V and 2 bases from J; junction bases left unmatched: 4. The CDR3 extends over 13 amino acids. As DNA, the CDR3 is TGTGCCAGCAGGTTGACAGGGCCCTACGAGCAGTACTTC. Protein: CASRLTGPYEQYF.